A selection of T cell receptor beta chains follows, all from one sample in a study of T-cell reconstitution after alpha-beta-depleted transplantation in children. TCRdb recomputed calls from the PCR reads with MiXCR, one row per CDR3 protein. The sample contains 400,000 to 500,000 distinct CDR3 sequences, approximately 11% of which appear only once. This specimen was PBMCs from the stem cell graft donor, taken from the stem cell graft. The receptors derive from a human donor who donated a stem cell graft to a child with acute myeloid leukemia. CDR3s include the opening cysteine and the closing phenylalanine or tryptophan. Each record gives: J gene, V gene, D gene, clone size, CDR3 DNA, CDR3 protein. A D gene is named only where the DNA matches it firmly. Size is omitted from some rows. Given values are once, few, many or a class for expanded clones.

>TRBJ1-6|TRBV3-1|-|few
TGTGCCAGCAGCCTTACAGACAGAGATAATTCACCCCTCCACTTT
CASSLTDRDNSPLHF
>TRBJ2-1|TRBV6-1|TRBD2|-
TGTGCCAGCAGTCAAGGGCTAGCGGGAGGGCCGATTGAGCAGTTCTTC
CASSQGLAGGPIEQFF
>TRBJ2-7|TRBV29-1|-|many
TGCAGCGTTGTTGGGACGTCCTACGAGCAGTACTTC
CSVVGTSYEQYF
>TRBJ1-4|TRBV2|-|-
TGTGCCAGCAGTGCTTACAGAACTAATGAAAAACTGTTTTTT
CASSAYRTNEKLFF
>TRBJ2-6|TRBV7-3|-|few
TGTGCCAGCAGCTCCGGCACAGGGGCCAACGTCCTGACTTTC
CASSSGTGANVLTF
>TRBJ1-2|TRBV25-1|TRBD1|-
TGTGCCAGCAGTGAACCCGGGACAGCCCTCTATGGCTACACCTTC
CASSEPGTALYGYTF
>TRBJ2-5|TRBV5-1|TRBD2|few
TGCGCCAGCAGCTTGGCGCTAGCGGGGGGCCAAGAGACCCAGTACTTC
CASSLALAGGQETQYF
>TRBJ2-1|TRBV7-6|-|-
TGTGCCAGCGCAGCTGAGAGCAGTTCACATGAGCAGTTCTTC
CASAAESSSHEQFF
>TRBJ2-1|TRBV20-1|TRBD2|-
TGCAGCGGGGGGGCCATAGAGCAGTTCTTC
CSGGAIEQFF
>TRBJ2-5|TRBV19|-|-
TGTGCCAGTAGTATCCCTGGGGTTCACAAAACGTACTTC
CASSIPGVHKTYF
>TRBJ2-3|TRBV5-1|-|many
TGCGCCAGCAGCTTGGTTTTAAGAGATACGCAGTATTTT
CASSLVLRDTQYF
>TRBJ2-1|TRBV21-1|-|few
TGTGCCAGACCCCGCGGGACTGAGCAGTTCTTC
CARPRGTEQFF
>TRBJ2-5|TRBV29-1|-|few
TGCAGCGTTCAGTACCAGGAGACCCAGTACTTC
CSVQYQETQYF
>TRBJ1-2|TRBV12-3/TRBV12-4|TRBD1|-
TGTGCCAGCAGCATGTCCAACAGGGGCTATGGCTACACCTTC
CASSMSNRGYGYTF
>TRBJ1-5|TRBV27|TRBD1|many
TGTGCCAGCAGTTCGACAGGGAGGGAACAGCCCCAGCATTTT
CASSSTGREQPQHF
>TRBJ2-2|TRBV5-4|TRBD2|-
TGTGCCAGCAGCCGCGGACTAGTGGAGACCGGGGAGCTGTTTTTT
CASSRGLVETGELFF
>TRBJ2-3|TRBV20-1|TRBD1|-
TGCAGTGCCTCCGCGACAGGGCCCTTCACAGCTACGCAGTATTTT
CSASATGPFTATQYF
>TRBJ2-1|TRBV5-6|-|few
TGTGCCAGCAGCCGACGGTACAATGAGCAGTTCTTC
CASSRRYNEQFF
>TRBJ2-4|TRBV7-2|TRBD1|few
TGTGCCAGCAGCCCCGGGACAGGCAAGGGGAACATTCAGTACTTC
CASSPGTGKGNIQYF
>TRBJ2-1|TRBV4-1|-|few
TGCGCCAGCAGCCCCGGGAGTTGGGGATACAATGAGCAGTTCTTC
CASSPGSWGYNEQFF
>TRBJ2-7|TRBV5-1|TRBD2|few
TGCGCCAGCAGCCTCCCAGGGACTAGCGGAAGATACGAGCAGTACTTC
CASSLPGTSGRYEQYF
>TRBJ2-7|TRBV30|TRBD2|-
TGTGCCTGGAGTGTACTGGCGGGAGTGGACGAGCAGTACTTC
CAWSVLAGVDEQYF
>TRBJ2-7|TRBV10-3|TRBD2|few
TGTGCCACGGGAGCGGGACTCGGCGAGCAGTACTTC
CATGAGLGEQYF
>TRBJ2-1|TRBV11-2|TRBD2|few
TGTGCCAGCAGCTTAGGGGCGGGAGGGCCCTACAATGAGCAGTTCTTC
CASSLGAGGPYNEQFF
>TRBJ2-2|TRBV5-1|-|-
TGCGCCAGCAAAGGGAACGCCGGGGAGCTGTTTTTT
CASKGNAGELFF
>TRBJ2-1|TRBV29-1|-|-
TGCAGCGTTGAACAGGGGTGGAGCTCCTACAATGAGCAGTTCTTC
CSVEQGWSSYNEQFF
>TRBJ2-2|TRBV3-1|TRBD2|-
TGTGCCAGCAGCCCTCCGGGACTAGCGGACACCGGGGAGCTGTTTTTT
CASSPPGLADTGELFF
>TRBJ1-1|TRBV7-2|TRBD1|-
TGTGCCAGCAGCTTATTACAGGGGACCACTGAAGCTTTCTTT
CASSLLQGTTEAFF
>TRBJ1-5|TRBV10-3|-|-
TGTGCCATCAGTGAGTCCTACGGGATTAGCAATCAGCCCCAGCATTTT
CAISESYGISNQPQHF
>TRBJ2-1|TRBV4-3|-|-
TGCGCCAGCAGCCGGGGGACTCCCCCTGAGCAGTTCTTC
CASSRGTPPEQFF
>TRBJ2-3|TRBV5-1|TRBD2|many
TGCGCCAGCAGCTTGGGACTAGCGGGGGCCACAGATACGCAGTATTTT
CASSLGLAGATDTQYF
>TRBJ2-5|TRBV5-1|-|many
TGCGCCAGCAGCTCGAAACAGGGTGTCGAAACCCAGTACTTC
CASSSKQGVETQYF
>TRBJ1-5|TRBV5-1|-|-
TGCGCCAGCAGCTTGGCTGGACAGCACAATCAGCCCCAGCATTTT
CASSLAGQHNQPQHF
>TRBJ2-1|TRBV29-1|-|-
TGCAGCGTTGAAAAAGGGGTTAGGGAGCAGTTCTTC
CSVEKGVREQFF
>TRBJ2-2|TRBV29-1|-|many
TGCAGCGGACAGGCCGGTACCGGGGAGCTGTTTTTT
CSGQAGTGELFF
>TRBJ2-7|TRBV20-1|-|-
TGCAGTGCTAGAGATGGGGGGGGCTATTCTCGCTACGAGCAGTACTTC
CSARDGGGYSRYEQYF
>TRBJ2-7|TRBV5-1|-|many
TGCGCCAGCAGCCCCCGCCAAGCCTCCTACGAGCAGTACTTC
CASSPRQASYEQYF
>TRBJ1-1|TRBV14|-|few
TGTGCCAGCAGGGATAGGGGCGCTGAAGCTTTCTTT
CASRDRGAEAFF
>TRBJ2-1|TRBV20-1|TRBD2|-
TGCAGTGCTAGAGATATAACCGGGACTAGCGGAGAGCAGTTCTTC
CSARDITGTSGEQFF
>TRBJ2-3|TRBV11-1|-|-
TGTGCCAGCAGCTTAAGGGACACCCGAGTAACGCAGTATTTT
CASSLRDTRVTQYF
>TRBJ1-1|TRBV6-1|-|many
TGTGCCAGCAGTGAAGCCCGGGGCACTGAAGCTTTCTTT
CASSEARGTEAFF
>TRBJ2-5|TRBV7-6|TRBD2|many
TGTGCCAGCAGCCCCCGGACTAGCGGGGGCGGAGAGACCCAGTACTTC
CASSPRTSGGGETQYF
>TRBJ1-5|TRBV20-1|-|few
TGCAGTGCTAGAGTCGGGAATTGGAATCAGCCCCAGCATTTT
CSARVGNWNQPQHF
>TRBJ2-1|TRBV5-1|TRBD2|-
TGCGCCAGCAGCCCGGGACTAGCGAACTACAATGAGCAGTTCTTC
CASSPGLANYNEQFF
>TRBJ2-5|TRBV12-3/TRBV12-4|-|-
TGTGCCAGCAGTTTGGTTAGCTTAGAGACCCAGTACTTC
CASSLVSLETQYF
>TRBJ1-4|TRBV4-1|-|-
TGCGCCAGCAGCCAAGCCGGGACAACTAATGAAAAACTGTTTTTT
CASSQAGTTNEKLFF
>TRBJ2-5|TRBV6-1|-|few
TGTGCCAGCCTATGGGAGACCCAGTACTTC
CASLWETQYF
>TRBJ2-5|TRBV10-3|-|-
TGTGCCATCAGTGGGATAGAGCGGGAGACCCAGTACTTC
CAISGIERETQYF
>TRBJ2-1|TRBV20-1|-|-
TGCAGTGCTAGTTGGCAGATCTACAATGAGCAGTTCTTC
CSASWQIYNEQFF
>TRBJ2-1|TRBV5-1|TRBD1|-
TGCGCCAGCAGCCCGGGCAGGACAGGGTTCGCTGACCAGTTCTTC
CASSPGRTGFADQFF
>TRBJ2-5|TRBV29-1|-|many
TGCAGCGCTCCGGACGGACTCCGCCAAGAGACCCAGTACTTC
CSAPDGLRQETQYF
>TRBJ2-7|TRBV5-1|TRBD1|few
TGCGCCAGCAGCCAGGGCGGGACAGGGAGCTCCTACGAGCAGTACTTC
CASSQGGTGSSYEQYF